These T cell receptor beta chains were read from a single sample in a study of long-term antiretroviral therapy in people with HIV. Produced via immunoSEQ multiplex PCR; TCRdb's table is partial and in-frame only. Found here are around 32,000 clones, about 87% of them singletons; the top ten hold around 9%. The specimen was unsorted PBMCs, collected 3.2 years before starting antiretroviral therapy. Source of these receptors: a man aged 45 to 65 with HIV. CDR3s include the opening cysteine and the closing phenylalanine or tryptophan. D genes are given only for firm matches. Clone size is shown for a subset of rows, as once, few, many or a class of expanded clone.

D gene	J gene	V gene	clone size	CDR3 DNA	CDR3 protein
.	TRBJ2-1	TRBV5-1	.	TGCGCCAGCTGCGCCGGGGCTGGGGTGAATGAGCAGTTCTTC	CASCAGAGVNEQFF
.	TRBJ2-3	TRBV6-6	.	TGTGCCAGCAGTGGTCTAGCGCCTCAGGGTACGCAGTATTTT	CASSGLAPQGTQYF
.	TRBJ1-2	TRBV9	few	TGTGCCAGCAGCGATAGTGGGCACATACCTCTGATTAACTATGGCTACACCTTC	CASSDSGHIPLINYGYTF
TRBD2	TRBJ2-3	TRBV2	.	TGTGCCGGAGAACGGGGGGTAGCTAGCACAGATACGCAGTATTTT	CAGERGVASTDTQYF
.	TRBJ2-7	TRBV28	.	TGTGCCAGCAGTTTGGAAGAGCAGTACTTC	CASSLEEQYF
TRBD2	TRBJ2-1	TRBV5-4	.	TGTGCCAGCAGCTACACCGGGACTAGCGGGAGTCGGAATGAGCAGTTCTTC	CASSYTGTSGSRNEQFF
.	TRBJ1-5	TRBV21-1	.	TGTGCCAGCACCATCCCCCGGGGGCTACGTCAGCCCCAGCATTTT	CASTIPRGLRQPQHF
TRBD1	TRBJ2-7	TRBV7-8	.	TGTGCCAGCAGCTTAGGGCGGTCGACAGGGGCAACGGGGGAGCAGTACTTC	CASSLGRSTGATGEQYF
.	TRBJ1-4	TRBV27	.	TGTGCCATTCCGGACGGCCAGATTAATGAAAAACTGTTTTTT	CAIPDGQINEKLFF
.	TRBJ1-6	TRBV7-2	few	TGTGCCAGCAGCGCGTATAATTCACCCCTCCACTTT	CASSAYNSPLHF
.	TRBJ1-1	TRBV2	.	TGTGCCAGCAGTGAAAGAAGGAGAGCGAACACTGAAGCTTTCTTT	CASSERRRANTEAFF
.	TRBJ1-2	TRBV10-3	.	TGTGCCATCAAGAAGGGGTCCGAGGAGAGCAACACCTTC	CAIKKGSEESNTF
.	TRBJ1-5	TRBV7-2	.	TGTGCCAGCAGCTTATCGGTCGTAGGGTATCAGCCCCAGCATTTT	CASSLSVVGYQPQHF
TRBD1	TRBJ2-7	TRBV5-1	.	TGCGCCAGCAGCTTGGCAGGGGGCACCTACGAGCAGTACTTC	CASSLAGGTYEQYF
.	TRBJ2-2	TRBV5-1	.	TGCGCCAGCAGCTTGCTCCCCGGGACGAACACCGGGGAGCTGTTTTTT	CASSLLPGTNTGELFF
TRBD2	TRBJ2-7	TRBV28	.	TGTGCCAGCAGGCTAGCGGGGGGGAGCTCCTACGAGCAGTACTTC	CASRLAGGSSYEQYF
.	TRBJ2-5	TRBV18	.	TGTGCCAGCTCCCACATTGACTCGGCGGAGACCCAGTACTTC	CASSHIDSAETQYF
.	TRBJ2-3	TRBV30	.	TGTGCCTGGAGTCGGGGTACTCAGCGGGCAGATACGCAGTATTTT	CAWSRGTQRADTQYF
.	TRBJ2-7	TRBV18	once	TGTGCCAGCTCCTCTGGACAGCCCTACGAGCAGTACTTC	CASSSGQPYEQYF
.	TRBJ2-7	TRBV19	few	TGTGCCAGTAGTATACCGACACACTCCTACGAGCAGTACTTC	CASSIPTHSYEQYF
.	TRBJ2-7	TRBV7-2	medium-sized	TGTGCCAGCAGCTTAAGGTGGGAAGGGGGCGAGCAGTACTTC	CASSLRWEGGEQYF
.	TRBJ1-3	TRBV2	.	TGTGCCAGCAATGGGGACAATAGTGGAAACACCATATATTTT	CASNGDNSGNTIYF
.	TRBJ1-1	TRBV18	.	TGTGCCAGCTCACCACCCGGAGGGGCGGGGAACACTGAAGCTTTCTTT	CASSPPGGAGNTEAFF
.	TRBJ2-7	TRBV6-1	few	TGTGCCAGCAGAGCCGCACGGACCCCGTTTGTAGGGCAGTACTTC	CASRAARTPFVGQYF
.	TRBJ2-3	TRBV18	.	TGTGCCAGCAGAGAAGGGGTGGCGGGCCTCCGCACAGATACGCAGTATTTT	CASREGVAGLRTDTQYF